This passage covers 11 T cell receptor beta chains from one sample sequenced in a study of blood T cell repertoires in COVID-19. Clones were sequenced by immunoSEQ multiplex PCR, and TCRdb holds only the in-frame ones, with some missing. The top ten clones hold less than 15% of a sample with about 200,000 clones, approximately 80% of them seen once. Sequenced input: peripheral blood. The receptors shown here come from a human donor in a cohort sampled during active COVID-19.

CDR3 sequence: CASSYASRPPYEQYF. CDR3 nucleotides: TGTGCCAGCAGTTACGCGTCTCGCCCCCCCTACGAGCAGTACTTC. V usage is TRBV6-6 and J usage is TRBJ2-7; no firm D call. Germline CDR1 is MNHNY and CDR2 is SVGAGI (reference sequence). V was cut by 2 bases and J by 2 bases, with 13 bases left in between. The CDR3 loop spans 15 amino acids.

This chain joins TRBV6-6 and TRBJ2-7; D unresolved. Trimming left V 2 bases short and J 3 bases short, with 5 bases between. The CDR3 consists of 12 residues. The V gene's germline CDR1 is MNHNY and CDR2 SVGAGI (reference sequence). As DNA, the CDR3 is TGTGCCAGCAGTTACGCAGACTACGAGCAGTACTTC. Protein sequence: CASSYADYEQYF.

The rearrangement uses TRBV15 and TRBJ1-2; weak D call: TRBD1 (5 bases). Germline V gene data show CDR1 as LNHNV and CDR2 as YYDKDF (reference sequence). The V and J ends lost 3 bases and 0 bases respectively, with 11 bases between them. This CDR3 contains 15 residues. The CDR3 sequence is CATSREGYANYGYTF. The CDR3 bases are TGTGCCACCAGCAGGGAGGGGTATGCTAACTATGGCTACACCTTC.

This chain uses TRBV28 with TRBJ2-1, with a weak D call TRBD2 (6 bases). CDR3 length equals 13 residues. The V gene lost 7 bases and the J gene lost 8 bases, with 15 bases spanning the gap. Germline CDR1 MDHEN, CDR2 SYDVKM. The CDR3 DNA is TGTGCCAGCATTCGTGGAGGGGCCGATGAGCAGTTCTTC. Protein sequence: CASIRGGADEQFF. Combining the CDR3 with reference TRBV28 and TRBJ2-1 gives the whole variable domain DVKVTQSSRYLVKRTGEKVFLECVQDMDHENMFWYRQDPGLGLRLIYFSYDVKMKEKGDIPEGYSVSREKKERFSLILESASTNQTSMYLCASIRGGADEQFFGPGTRLTVL.

V gene TRBV5-1 combines with J gene TRBJ2-5, with D possibly matching TRBD1 (5 bases). The CDR3 is made up of 14 amino acids. Germline values: CDR1 SGHRS, CDR2 YFSETQ. Trimming removed 0 bases at V and 6 bases at J, with 12 bases between. CDR3 protein: CASSLAGQGKTQYF. CDR3 sequence (DNA): TGCGCCAGCAGCTTGGCTGGGCAGGGTAAGACCCAGTACTTC.

Written as DNA, the CDR3 is TGTGCCAGCAGCTTCGGTACTAGCGGGAACGAGCAGTACTTC. This gives the protein CASSFGTSGNEQYF. This sequence joins TRBV5-5 and TRBJ2-7, with 10 nucleotides matching TRBD2. Germline CDR1 is SGHKS and CDR2 is YYEKEE (reference sequence). The trim removed 2 bases at V and 5 bases at J, leaving 4 bases unmatched. This CDR3 region has 14 residues.

The V call is TRBV3-1 (or the pseudogene TRBV3-2), the J call TRBJ2-3; 10 bases are a match to TRBD2. There are 14 residues in the CDR3. Unmatched junction bases numbered 4, after V lost 3 bases and J lost 7 bases. CDR1 is LGHDT, CDR2 YNNKEL, per germline (reference sequence). CDR3 loop: CASSQALAGYTQYF. The CDR3 nucleotides are TGTGCCAGCAGCCAGGCACTAGCGGGATATACGCAGTATTTT.

This sequence joins TRBV28 and TRBJ1-1; 7 bases map to TRBD1. V trimming: 5 bases; J trimming: 5 bases; junction bases outside the gene matches: 5. The V gene's germline CDR1 is MDHEN and CDR2 SYDVKM. This CDR3 has 13 amino acids. The CDR3 here is CASSLTGMTEAFF. In DNA form, the CDR3 reads TGTGCCAGCAGTCTGACAGGGATGACTGAAGCTTTCTTT.

The rearrangement joins TRBV27 to TRBJ2-7; 10 nucleotides agree with TRBD2. Germline-derived CDR1 and CDR2 are MNHEY and SMNVEV (reference sequence). The CDR3 runs to 15 residues. J lost 0 bases, V lost 5 bases, and 4 bases had no gene match. The CDR3 bases are TGTGCCAGCAGTCTAGCGGGGGACGGCTCCTACGAGCAGTACTTC. Translated, it gives CASSLAGDGSYEQYF.

The V and J genes are TRBV28 and TRBJ2-1; TRBD2 might be the D (6 bases). The CDR3 has 20 amino acids. Trimming took off 3 bases at V and 0 bases at J, with 24 bases between the two ends. CDR1 is MDHEN and CDR2 is SYDVKM in the germline V gene. CDR3: CASSFGFSWGLKSSYNEQFF. The CDR3 DNA is TGTGCCAGCAGTTTCGGGTTTAGTTGGGGACTTAAGAGCTCCTACAATGAGCAGTTCTTC.

This rearrangement joins TRBV3-1 (or the pseudogene TRBV3-2) to TRBJ2-7; TRBD1 aligns across 11 bases. CDR3 length: 14 residues. Trimming removed 4 bases from V and 3 bases from J; junction bases left unmatched: 2. Germline-derived CDR1 and CDR2 are LGHDT and YNNKEL (reference sequence). CDR3: CASSPGQGGYEQYF. The CDR3 nucleotides are TGTGCCAGCAGCCCGGGACAGGGGGGCTACGAGCAGTACTTC.